The T cell receptor beta chain described here comes from a study of blood T cell repertoires in COVID-19. V lost 5 bases and J 0 bases, leaving 15 bases between the germline ends. CDR1 and CDR2 from the germline V gene are SGHAT and FQNNGV. CDR3 length: 16 residues. Original data processing: Estimates of nucleated cell counts were drawn from the amplification of reference gene primers. Only in-frame clones appear in the TCRdb table, and some are missing; sequencing was by immunoSEQ multiplex PCR. That table furnishes V, J and clone size, whereas the DNA furnished D and trimming. In the table there are about 190,000 clones, 84% of which are singletons. The study recruited people aged about 18 to 90 years across approximately 24 US areas. Participants' reported clinical history set cohort assignment. In Cohort 3, a recovered donor had either two negative PCRs, clearance, or symptom resolution.

This receptor was obtained from a woman aged 25 to 45 who had recovered from COVID-19. The V gene is TRBV11-2, the J gene TRBJ2-3, with unresolved D. The sequencing input was PBMCs or T cells enriched from blood (not recorded which). The CDR3: CASSLVRVTSTDTQYF. In DNA, the CDR3 is TGTGCCAGCAGCCTTGTCCGGGTTACTAGCACAGATACGCAGTATTTT.